These 27 T cell receptor beta chains originate from one sample sequenced in a study of T cells after yellow fever vaccination. TCRdb used MiXCR to reprocess the 5' RACE reads, holding one entry per CDR3 protein. The table includes 300,000 to 350,000 distinct CDR3 sequences, 7% to 10% detected once. The sample consisted of PBMCs, taken about 41 days after the first yellow fever vaccination. The receptors were sampled from a man younger than 35 who received the YFV17D yellow fever vaccine.

The J gene is TRBJ2-5, the V gene TRBV5-1, with TRBD2 matching over 12 bases. After removal of 4 bases from V and 5 bases from J, the junction contained 6 bases not matched to a gene. The CDR3 runs to 15 residues. Germline values: CDR1 SGHRS, CDR2 YFSETQ. The CDR3 sequence is CASSPGTSGSETQYF. The CDR3 DNA follows: TGCGCCAGCAGCCCAGGGACTAGCGGGTCGGAGACCCAGTACTTC.

V gene TRBV7-2 combines with J gene TRBJ2-1; tentative D call: TRBD1 (6 bases). From germline, CDR1 is SGHTA and CDR2 FQGNSA. V was shortened by 5 bases and J by 0 bases, with 14 bases between the two germline ends. The CDR3 has 16 amino acids. The CDR3 loop reads CASSTKYRASYNEQFF. The DNA for the CDR3 is TGTGCCAGCAGCACCAAGTACAGGGCCTCCTACAATGAGCAGTTCTTC.

Ten or more counts support this clonotype. This chain joins TRBV3-1 and TRBJ2-1; maybe TRBD1 (5 bases). Germline assignment: CDR1 LGHDT and CDR2 YNNKEL (reference sequence). CDR3 length: 15 residues. V was clipped by 3 bases and J by 0 bases, with 9 bases between them. The CDR3 is CASSHLTDSYNEQFF. The CDR3 bases are TGTGCCAGCAGCCACCTGACAGACTCCTACAATGAGCAGTTCTTC.

The chain employs TRBV18 and TRBJ1-1; 8 nucleotides match TRBD1. The germline V gene encodes CDR1 KGHSH and CDR2 LQKENI. J lost 4 bases, V lost 6 bases, and 4 bases had no gene match. CDR3 length equals 13 residues. The CDR3 loop reads CASSQGASTEAFF. In nucleotides, the CDR3 is TGTGCCAGCTCCCAGGGGGCGAGCACTGAAGCTTTCTTT.

Ten or more counts support this clonotype. The chain joins TRBV28 to TRBJ2-2, with a possible D match to TRBD2 (6 bases). CDR1 and CDR2 from the germline V gene are MDHEN and SYDVKM. This CDR3 comprises 14 residues. V was clipped by 5 bases and J by 3 bases, with 10 bases between them. The CDR3 DNA is TGTGCCAGCAGTATTTCGGGGGACACCGGGGAGCTGTTTTTT. It codes for CASSISGDTGELFF.

This clonotype was counted a few times. The junction departs from germline at one end; a sequencing error may be responsible. The chain recombines TRBV7-7 with TRBJ2-1, with D hard to call. CDR3 size: 15 residues. Germline V gene lookup returns CDR1 SSHAT and CDR2 FNYEAQ (reference sequence). This CDR3 reads CASSPRQFSDNEQFF. CDR3 in DNA: TGTGCTAGCAGCCCCCGACAATTCAGCGACAATGAGCAGTTCTTC.

This clonotype showed up many times. The rearrangement joins TRBV12-3 or TRBV12-4 to TRBJ1-2, with 8 nucleotides matching TRBD1. The CDR3 covers 15 residues. V was clipped by 5 bases and J by 7 bases; unmatched bases: 12. The CDR3 DNA reads TGTGCCAGCAGTCCTCTCCTCCAGGGGGCTAGTGGCTACACCTTC. This codes for CASSPLLQGASGYTF.

This clonotype was seen a handful of times. Since no conserved phenylalanine or tryptophan closes the CDR3, a read error is the likely cause. CDR3 DNA: TGTGCCAGCAGTTCCCGGACCGCAATGAACACTGAAGCTTTCTTG. Translated: CASSSRTAMNTEAFL. This chain joins TRBV12-3 or TRBV12-4 and TRBJ1-1; D is ambiguous. CDR3 length: 15 amino acids. The V and J ends lost 4 bases and 0 bases respectively, with 12 bases between them.

The DNA of the CDR3 is TGCGCCAGCAGCTGGGAGCCGGGTGGCTACACCTTC. It specifies CASSWEPGGYTF. The chain recombines TRBV5-1 with TRBJ1-2, with unresolved D. This CDR3 is built from 12 residues. Germline-derived CDR1 and CDR2 are SGHRS and YFSETQ. The V gene lost 3 bases and the J gene lost 7 bases, with 10 bases spanning the gap. The full variable domain, its missing parts supplied by reference TRBV5-1 and TRBJ1-2, is KAGVTQTPRYLIKTRGQQVTLSCSPISGHRSVSWYQQTPGQGLQFLFEYFSETQRNKGNFPGRFSGRQFSNSRSEMNVSTLELGDSALYLCASSWEPGGYTFGSGTRLTVV.

This clonotype was observed a handful of times. The chain combines TRBV6-8 with TRBJ2-3; 11 bases align to TRBD1. The CDR3 extends over 16 amino acids. Germline trimming cut 2 bases from V and 6 bases from J; bases unmatched to any gene: 7. Germline CDR1 is MNHGY and CDR2 is SAAAGT. This CDR3 is CASSYGRDRGCDTQYF. The CDR3 bases are TGTGCCAGCAGTTACGGACGGGACAGGGGGTGTGATACGCAGTATTTT.

The V gene is TRBV10-3, the J gene TRBJ1-5; D may be TRBD1 (5 bases). This CDR3 is built from 12 residues. CDR1 ENHRY and CDR2 SYGVKD come from the germline V gene. Trimming stripped 10 bases from V and 5 bases from J, with 12 bases between. CDR3 in amino acids: CASAPGDQPQHF. CDR3 in DNA: TGTGCCAGCGCTCCGGGGGATCAGCCCCAGCATTTT.

This clonotype was observed a handful of times. The V and J genes are TRBV24-1 and TRBJ2-7; either TRBD1 or TRBD2 may fit D (5 bases each). Germline values: CDR1 KGHDR, CDR2 SFDVKD. CDR3 length equals 15 residues. Trimming cost V 2 bases and J 2 bases, with 12 bases left between them. In DNA form, the CDR3 reads TGTGCCACCAGTGATTGGGGACGATTCACCTACGAGCAGTACTTC. This sequence encodes CATSDWGRFTYEQYF.

The CDR3: CASSDREKLFF. DNA of the CDR3: TGCGCCAGCAGTGACCGTGAAAAACTGTTTTTT. The chain recombines TRBV10-1 with TRBJ1-4; D is unresolved. Looked up from germline, CDR1 is WNHNN and CDR2 is SYGVQD (reference sequence). This CDR3 spans 11 amino acids. With 3 bases removed from V and 7 bases from J, the gap between germline ends came to 3 bases.

This clonotype was seen repeatedly, ten times or more. V gene TRBV7-9 combines with J gene TRBJ2-3; D gene uncertain. Trimming stripped 1 base from V and 0 bases from J, with 14 bases between. This CDR3 comprises 17 residues. Germline CDR1 SEHNR, CDR2 FQNEAQ (reference sequence). Here the CDR3 reads CASSLGGGGASTDTQYF. CDR3 in DNA: TGTGCCAGCAGCTTAGGTGGCGGCGGTGCTAGCACAGATACGCAGTATTTT.

The sample holds many counts of this clonotype. The chain links TRBV5-1 to TRBJ2-3, with 10 positions matching TRBD1. Germline V gene data show CDR1 as SGHRS and CDR2 as YFSETQ. CDR3 length: 14 residues. J lost 3 bases, V lost 4 bases, and 2 bases had no gene match. CDR3 amino acids: CASSPGQGTDTQYF. The CDR3, as DNA: TGCGCCAGCAGCCCGGGACAGGGGACAGATACGCAGTATTTT.

There are a few counts of this clonotype. The chain recombines TRBV3-1 with TRBJ1-2; 8 bases fit TRBD1. The J segment lost 1 base and the V segment lost 2 bases, leaving 6 bases of the junction unmatched. Germline V gives CDR1 LGHDT, CDR2 YNNKEL (reference sequence). The CDR3 spans 16 residues. The CDR3 region is CASSQPGQEFNYGYTF. CDR3 in DNA: TGTGCCAGCAGCCAACCGGGACAGGAATTTAACTATGGCTACACCTTC.

This clonotype was observed a few times. The chain links TRBV7-2 to TRBJ2-5; TRBD1 matches at 9 bases. V trimming: 5 bases; J trimming: 2 bases; junction bases outside the gene matches: 12. This CDR3 contains 17 residues. Germline-derived CDR1 and CDR2 are SGHTA and FQGNSA. This chain's CDR3 is CASSTPGTGILQETQYF. In nucleotides, the CDR3 is TGTGCCAGCAGCACACCCGGGACAGGGATCTTACAAGAGACCCAGTACTTC. Looking up the rest from reference TRBV7-2 and TRBJ2-5 gives the full variable domain: GAGVSQSPSNKVTEKGKDVELRCDPISGHTALYWYRQSLGQGLEFLIYFQGNSAPDKSGLPSDRFSAERTGGSVSTLTIQRTQQEDSAVYLCASSTPGTGILQETQYFGPGTRLLVL.

There are many counts of this clonotype. The gene calls are TRBV20-1 and TRBJ1-1; maybe TRBD1 (5 bases). This CDR3 is 14 amino acids long. V dropped 3 bases and J dropped 1 base, with 12 bases sitting between them. Per germline, CDR1 DFQATT and CDR2 SNEGSKA (reference sequence). This chain's CDR3 is CSARIGTRNTEAFF. CDR3 bases: TGCAGTGCTAGGATCGGGACTAGGAACACTGAAGCTTTCTTT.

This clonotype was detected ten times or more. The rearrangement uses TRBV5-1 and TRBJ2-5; maybe TRBD2 (6 bases). Germline V gives CDR1 SGHRS, CDR2 YFSETQ. The V end lost 5 bases, the J end lost 2 bases, and 19 bases lay between the germline ends. The CDR3 has 16 amino acids. CDR3 bases: TGCGCCAGCAGTCAAACGGTGGGGGGAAATCAAGAGACCCAGTACTTC. It specifies CASSQTVGGNQETQYF. The variable domain in full, completed from reference TRBV5-1 and TRBJ2-5, reads KAGVTQTPRYLIKTRGQQVTLSCSPISGHRSVSWYQQTPGQGLQFLFEYFSETQRNKGNFPGRFSGRQFSNSRSEMNVSTLELGDSALYLCASSQTVGGNQETQYFGPGTRLLVL.

CDR3 sequence reads: CASSLLAGGTYNEQFF. CDR3 in DNA: TGTGCCAGCAGCTTACTAGCGGGAGGCACATACAATGAGCAGTTCTTC. The rearrangement joins TRBV7-9 to TRBJ2-1, with 11 bases aligning to TRBD2. The CDR3 totals 16 residues. Germline assignment: CDR1 SEHNR and CDR2 FQNEAQ (reference sequence). The junction had 4 bases not matched to a gene; V was cut back by 2 bases and J by 4 bases.

This clonotype was picked up a small number of times. This chain joins TRBV4-3 and TRBJ2-1; 11 positions agree with TRBD2. Germline values: CDR1 LGHNA, CDR2 YSLEER. This CDR3 is built from 17 residues. V shed 0 bases and J 4 bases; nucleotides not matched to a gene: 5. DNA of the CDR3: TGCGCCAGCAGCCAAGAGTTAGCGGGGGGGAGTTACAATGAGCAGTTCTTC. Amino acid sequence: CASSQELAGGSYNEQFF.

V gene TRBV20-1 combines with J gene TRBJ2-5; the match to TRBD2 covers 7 bases. Germline V gene lookup returns CDR1 DFQATT and CDR2 SNEGSKA (reference sequence). This CDR3 has 15 residues. Germline trimming cut 6 bases from V and 0 bases from J; bases unmatched to any gene: 10. Here the CDR3 reads CSAPPGGIYQETQYF. CDR3 bases: TGCAGTGCGCCGCCGGGAGGTATCTACCAAGAGACCCAGTACTTC.

The chain joins TRBV20-1 to TRBJ2-6; 7 nucleotides match TRBD2. Germline CDR1 is DFQATT and CDR2 is SNEGSKA (reference sequence). This CDR3 is built from 13 residues. The CDR3 DNA reads TGCAGCATCGGGGGGACTGGGGCCAACGTCCTGACTTTC. This encodes CSIGGTGANVLTF.

Only a few counts were recorded for this clonotype. The chain carries TRBV7-6 and TRBJ2-5; D is ambiguous. Germline CDR1 and CDR2: SGHVS and FNYEAQ. The CDR3 extends over 15 amino acids. V lost 5 bases and J 0 bases, leaving 13 bases between the germline ends. DNA of the CDR3: TGTGCCAGCAGCGCCCAGACTCAGTACCAAGAGACCCAGTACTTC. This encodes CASSAQTQYQETQYF. Together with reference TRBV7-6 and TRBJ2-5, the CDR3 gives the full variable domain: GAGVSQSPRYKVTKRGQDVALRCDPISGHVSLYWYRQALGQGPEFLTYFNYEAQQDKSGLPNDRFSAERPEGSISTLTIQRTEQRDSAMYRCASSAQTQYQETQYFGPGTRLLVL.

The CDR3, as DNA: TGTGCCAGCAGCGCCGGGACTAGCAGCGCAGATACGCAGTATTTT. Protein sequence: CASSAGTSSADTQYF. The chain combines TRBV13 with TRBJ2-3, with 9 positions matching TRBD2. The ends lost 5 bases at V and 4 bases at J; junction bases unmatched: 7. CDR3 length: 15 residues. Germline lookup yields CDR1 PRHDT and CDR2 FYEKMQ (reference sequence). The whole variable domain, remainder taken from reference TRBV13 and TRBJ2-3, is AAGVIQSPRHLIKEKRETATLKCYPIPRHDTVYWYQQGPGQDPQFLISFYEKMQSDKGSIPDRFSAQQFSDYHSELNMSSLELGDSALYFCASSAGTSSADTQYFGPGTRLTVL.

The rearrangement uses TRBV7-2 and TRBJ2-5; TRBD1 might be the D (6 bases). V was pared by 2 bases and J by 5 bases, with 15 bases between. The V gene's germline CDR1 is SGHTA and CDR2 FQGNSA. CDR3 length equals 15 residues. The DNA for the CDR3 is TGTGCCAGCAGCTTACTTTGGGGGCGGCCGGAGACCCAGTACTTC. Amino acids: CASSLLWGRPETQYF.

The V and J genes are TRBV7-9 and TRBJ1-1; no clear D gene. The germline V gene encodes CDR1 SEHNR and CDR2 FQNEAQ (reference sequence). V was shortened by 5 bases and J by 1 base, with 5 bases between the two germline ends. CDR3 size: 12 residues. The CDR3, as DNA: TGTGCCAGCAGCGCCTGGAACACTGAAGCTTTCTTT. Amino acids: CASSAWNTEAFF.